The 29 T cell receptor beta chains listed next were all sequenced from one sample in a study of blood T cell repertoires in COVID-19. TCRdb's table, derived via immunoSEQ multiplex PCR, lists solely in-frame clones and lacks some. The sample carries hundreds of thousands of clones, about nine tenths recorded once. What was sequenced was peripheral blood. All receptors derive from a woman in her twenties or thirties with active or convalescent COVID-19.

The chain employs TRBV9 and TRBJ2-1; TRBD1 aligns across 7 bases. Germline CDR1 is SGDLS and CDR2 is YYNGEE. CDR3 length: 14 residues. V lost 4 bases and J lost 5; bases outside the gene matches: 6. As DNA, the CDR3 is TGTGCCAGCAGCCCCTGGGACAGCCACAATGAGCAGTTCTTC. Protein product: CASSPWDSHNEQFF.

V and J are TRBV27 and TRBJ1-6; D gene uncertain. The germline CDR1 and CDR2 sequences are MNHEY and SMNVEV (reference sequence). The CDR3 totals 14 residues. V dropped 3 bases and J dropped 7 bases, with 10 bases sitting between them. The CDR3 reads CASSFFGQNSPLHF. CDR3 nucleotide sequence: TGTGCCAGCAGTTTTTTTGGCCAGAATTCACCCCTCCACTTT.

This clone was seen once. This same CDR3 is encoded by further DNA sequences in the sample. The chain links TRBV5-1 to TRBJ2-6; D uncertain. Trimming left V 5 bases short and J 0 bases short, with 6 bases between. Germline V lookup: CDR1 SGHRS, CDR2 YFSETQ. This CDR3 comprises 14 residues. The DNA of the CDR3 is TGCGCCAGCAGTCCGAGCTCTGGGGCCAACGTCCTGACTTTC. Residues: CASSPSSGANVLTF.

The DNA of the CDR3 is TGTGCCAGTCGGGACAGACTAAACTATGGCTACACCTTC. Its translation is CASRDRLNYGYTF. The chain uses TRBV19 and TRBJ1-2; 7 nucleotides line up with TRBD1. The length of the CDR3 is 13 residues. Germline CDR1 reads LNHDA; CDR2 reads SQIVND (reference sequence). Unmatched junction bases numbered 5, after V lost 8 bases and J lost 2 bases.

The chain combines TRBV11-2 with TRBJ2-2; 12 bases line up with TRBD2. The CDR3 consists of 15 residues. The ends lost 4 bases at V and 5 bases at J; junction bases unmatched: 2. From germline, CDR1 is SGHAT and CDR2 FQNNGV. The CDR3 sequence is CASSSGTSGTGELFF. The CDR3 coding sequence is TGTGCCAGCAGCTCCGGGACTAGCGGGACCGGGGAGCTGTTTTTT.

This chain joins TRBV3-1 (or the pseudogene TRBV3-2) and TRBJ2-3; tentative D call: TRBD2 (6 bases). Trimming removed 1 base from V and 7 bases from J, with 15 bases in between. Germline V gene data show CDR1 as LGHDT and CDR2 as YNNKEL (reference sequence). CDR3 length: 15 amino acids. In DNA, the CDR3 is TGTGCCAGCAGCCAAGCGGGAGACGGGGTTCATACGCAGTATTTT. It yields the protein CASSQAGDGVHTQYF.

CDR3 coding DNA: TGTGCCAGTAGTACCCCCGAGACAGGGGATGAGTACAATGAGCAGTTCTTC. Amino acids: CASSTPETGDEYNEQFF. The chain uses TRBV19 and TRBJ2-1; 8 bases are a match to TRBD1. V lost 4 bases and J lost 4; bases outside the gene matches: 12. Germline assignment: CDR1 LNHDA and CDR2 SQIVND (reference sequence). The CDR3 extends over 17 amino acids.

The CDR3 coding sequence is TGTGCCAGCAGCTTTTCCTTCGGGGGGAACAATGAGCAGTTCTTC. Translating gives CASSFSFGGNNEQFF. The rearrangement joins TRBV5-8 to TRBJ2-1, with TRBD2 matching over 7 bases. The CDR3 loop spans 15 amino acids. Germline loops: CDR1 SGHTS, CDR2 YDEGEE. The trim removed 2 bases at V and 5 bases at J, leaving 7 bases unmatched.

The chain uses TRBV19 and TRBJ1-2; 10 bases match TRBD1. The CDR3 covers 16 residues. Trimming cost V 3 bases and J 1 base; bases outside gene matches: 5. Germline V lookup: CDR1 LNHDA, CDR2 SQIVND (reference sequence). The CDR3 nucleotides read TGTGCCAGTAGTATTACGGGACAGGGGATTAACTATGGCTACACCTTC. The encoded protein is CASSITGQGINYGYTF.

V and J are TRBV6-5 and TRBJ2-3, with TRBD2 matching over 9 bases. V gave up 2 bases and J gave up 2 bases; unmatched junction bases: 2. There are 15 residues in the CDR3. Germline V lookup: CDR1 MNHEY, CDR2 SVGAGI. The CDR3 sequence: CASSYVAGATDTQYF. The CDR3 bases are TGTGCCAGCAGTTACGTAGCGGGAGCCACAGATACGCAGTATTTT.

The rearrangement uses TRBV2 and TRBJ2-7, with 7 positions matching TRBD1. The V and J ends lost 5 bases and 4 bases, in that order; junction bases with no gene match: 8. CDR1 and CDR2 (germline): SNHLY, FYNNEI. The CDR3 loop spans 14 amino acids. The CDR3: CASSRPGQLYEQYF. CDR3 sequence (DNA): TGTGCCAGCAGTCGTCCGGGACAGCTGTACGAGCAGTACTTC.

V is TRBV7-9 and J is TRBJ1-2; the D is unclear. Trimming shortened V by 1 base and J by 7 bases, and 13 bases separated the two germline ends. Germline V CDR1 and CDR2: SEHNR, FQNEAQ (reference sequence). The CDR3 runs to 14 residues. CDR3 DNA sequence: TGTGCCAGCAGCTTAGAGAGTCTCCCCCCTGGCTACACCTTC. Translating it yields CASSLESLPPGYTF.

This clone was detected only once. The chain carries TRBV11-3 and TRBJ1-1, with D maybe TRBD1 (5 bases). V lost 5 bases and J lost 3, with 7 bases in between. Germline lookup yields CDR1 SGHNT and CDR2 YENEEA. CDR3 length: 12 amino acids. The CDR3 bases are TGTGCCAGCAGCAAACAGGACACTGAAGCTTTCTTT. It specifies CASSKQDTEAFF.

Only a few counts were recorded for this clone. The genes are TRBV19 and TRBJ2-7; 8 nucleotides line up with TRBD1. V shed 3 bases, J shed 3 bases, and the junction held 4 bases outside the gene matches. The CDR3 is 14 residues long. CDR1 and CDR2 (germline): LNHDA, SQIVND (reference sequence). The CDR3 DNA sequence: TGTGCCAGTAGTATTGACAGGGGAGGCTACGAGCAGTACTTC. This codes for CASSIDRGGYEQYF.

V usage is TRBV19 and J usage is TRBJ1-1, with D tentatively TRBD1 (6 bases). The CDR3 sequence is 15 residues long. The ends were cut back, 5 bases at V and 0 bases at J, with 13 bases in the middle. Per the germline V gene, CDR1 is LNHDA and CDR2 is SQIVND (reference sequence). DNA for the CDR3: TGTGCCAGTAGTGCGGGGGCCACTATGAACACTGAAGCTTTCTTT. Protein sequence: CASSAGATMNTEAFF.

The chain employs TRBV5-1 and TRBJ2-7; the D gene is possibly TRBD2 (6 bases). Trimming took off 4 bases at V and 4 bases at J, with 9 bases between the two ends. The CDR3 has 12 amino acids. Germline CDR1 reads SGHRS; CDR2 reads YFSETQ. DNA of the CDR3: TGCGCCAGCAGCACTGGGGGGTACGAGCAGTACTTC. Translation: CASSTGGYEQYF.

The CDR3 reads CASSARGLAGDEQFF. In DNA, the CDR3 is TGTGCCAGCAGCGCCAGAGGACTAGCGGGAGATGAGCAGTTCTTC. The chain couples TRBV21-1 to TRBJ2-1; no DNA check was done on the table's D call, TRBD2. TRBV21-1 is flagged as a pseudogene. The CDR3 spans 15 residues.

CDR3 coding DNA: TGTGCCAGCAGCTTAGATCTGACAGAGAAAGCTTTCTTT. Protein: CASSLDLTEKAFF. The gene calls are TRBV7-9 and TRBJ1-1, with D possibly being TRBD1 (5 bases). V lost 1 base, J lost 9 bases, and 12 bases lay in between. Germline CDR1 reads SEHNR; CDR2 reads FQNEAQ (reference sequence). The CDR3 extends over 13 amino acids.

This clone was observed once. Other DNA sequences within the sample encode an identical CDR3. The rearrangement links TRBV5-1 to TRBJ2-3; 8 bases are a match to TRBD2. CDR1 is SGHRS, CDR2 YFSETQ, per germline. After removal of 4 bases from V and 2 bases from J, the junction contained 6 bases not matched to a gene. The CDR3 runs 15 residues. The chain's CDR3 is CASSPLGGDTDTQYF. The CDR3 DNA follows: TGCGCCAGCAGCCCCCTCGGGGGGGACACAGATACGCAGTATTTT.

The CDR3 protein is CAWSVRANYGYTF. CDR3 sequence (DNA): TGTGCCTGGAGTGTTCGGGCTAACTATGGCTACACCTTC. The V and J genes are TRBV30 and TRBJ1-2; D ambiguous. Germline V gives CDR1 GTSNPN, CDR2 SVGIG (reference sequence). The length of the CDR3 is 13 residues. The ends were cut back, 0 bases at V and 0 bases at J, with 5 bases in the middle. The variable domain in full, with the rest retrieved from reference TRBV30 and TRBJ1-2, is SQTIHQWPATLVQPVGSPLSLECTVEGTSNPNLYWYRQAAGRGLQLLFYSVGIGQISSEVPQNLSASRPQDRQFILSSKKLLLSDSGFYLCAWSVRANYGYTFGSGTRLTVV.

The CDR3 bases are TGCGCCAGCAGCTTCGGCAGAACCCTCGGAGGAGAGCCAACTAATGAAAAACTGTTTTTT. Translation gives CASSFGRTLGGEPTNEKLFF. The chain recombines TRBV5-1 with TRBJ1-4; no firm D call. CDR1 and CDR2 from the germline V gene are SGHRS and YFSETQ. V dropped 2 bases and J dropped 0 bases, with 23 bases sitting between them. This CDR3 contains 20 residues.

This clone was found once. The chain's CDR3 is CASSLKQGTPEAFF. For the CDR3, the DNA is TGCGCCAGCAGTCTAAAACAGGGTACCCCTGAAGCTTTCTTT. V and J are TRBV4-1 and TRBJ1-1, with D possibly TRBD1 on 6 matching bases. The CDR3 has 14 residues. The ends were cut back, 6 bases at V and 6 bases at J, with 17 bases in the middle. The V gene's germline CDR1 is MGHRA and CDR2 YSYEKL.

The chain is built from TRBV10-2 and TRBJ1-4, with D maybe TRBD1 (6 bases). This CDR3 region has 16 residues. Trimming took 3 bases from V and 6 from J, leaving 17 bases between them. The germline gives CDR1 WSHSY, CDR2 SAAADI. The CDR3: CASSDLRGADDEKLFF. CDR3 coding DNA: TGCGCCAGCAGTGACCTTCGGGGGGCAGATGATGAAAAACTGTTTTTT.

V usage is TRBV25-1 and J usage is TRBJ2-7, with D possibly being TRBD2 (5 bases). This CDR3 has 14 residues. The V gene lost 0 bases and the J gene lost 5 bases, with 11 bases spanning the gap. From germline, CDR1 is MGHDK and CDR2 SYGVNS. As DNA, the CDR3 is TGTGCCAGCAGTGAATACGATCTAGCTAACGAGCAGTACTTC. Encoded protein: CASSEYDLANEQYF.

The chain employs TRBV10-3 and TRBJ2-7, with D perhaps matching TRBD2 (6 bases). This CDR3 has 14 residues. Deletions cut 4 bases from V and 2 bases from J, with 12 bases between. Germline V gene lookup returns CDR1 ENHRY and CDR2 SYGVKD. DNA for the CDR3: TGTGCCATCAGTGTGGGGACTTTTACCTACGAGCAGTACTTC. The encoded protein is CAISVGTFTYEQYF.

As DNA, the CDR3 is TGTGCCAGCAGTGAAGCCGGCAGGGGAAATTCACCCCTCCACTTT. Protein product: CASSEAGRGNSPLHF. This rearrangement joins TRBV6-1 to TRBJ1-6, with TRBD1 as a possible D gene (6 bases). The CDR3 has 15 amino acids. In germline, CDR1 is MNHNS, CDR2 SASEGT. V lost 0 bases, J lost 7 bases, and 10 bases lay in between.

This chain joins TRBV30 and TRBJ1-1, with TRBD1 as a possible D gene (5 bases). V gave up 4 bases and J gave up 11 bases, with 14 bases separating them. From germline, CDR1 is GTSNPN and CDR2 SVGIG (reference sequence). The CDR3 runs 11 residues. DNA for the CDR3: TGTGCCTGGACAGGGCCGCTTCGGGCTTTCTTT. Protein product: CAWTGPLRAFF.

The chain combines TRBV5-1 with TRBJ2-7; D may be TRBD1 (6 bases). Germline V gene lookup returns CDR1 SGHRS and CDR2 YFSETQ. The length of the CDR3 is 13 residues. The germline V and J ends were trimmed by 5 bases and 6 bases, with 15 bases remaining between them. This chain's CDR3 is CASSWAGVSEQYF. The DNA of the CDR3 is TGCGCCAGCAGTTGGGCAGGGGTCTCCGAGCAGTACTTC.

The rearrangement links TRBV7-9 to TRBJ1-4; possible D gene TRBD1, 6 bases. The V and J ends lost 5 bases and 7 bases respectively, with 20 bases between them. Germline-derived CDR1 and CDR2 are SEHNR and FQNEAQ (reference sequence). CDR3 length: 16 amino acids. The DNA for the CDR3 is TGTGCCAGCAGCCTAAATACAGGGTTATCGTTTGAAAAACTGTTTTTT. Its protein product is CASSLNTGLSFEKLFF.